These 25 T cell receptor beta chains were all obtained from the same sample, sequenced in a study of T cells after somatic rescue of genetic block. Generated by immunoSEQ multiplex PCR, the TCRdb table keeps only in-frame clones and is missing some. This table has about 110,000 clones, about 89% appearing once. The sequenced sample consisted of peripheral blood mononuclear cells (PBMCs). The receptors here all came from a young woman.

The rearrangement uses TRBV30 and TRBJ1-6, with a weak D call TRBD1 (6 bases). Per germline, CDR1 GTSNPN and CDR2 SVGIG (reference sequence). CDR3 length equals 16 residues. Trimming removed 4 bases from V and 0 bases from J, with 13 bases in between. CDR3 in amino acids: CAWKVPGASYNSPLHF. In DNA form, the CDR3 reads TGTGCCTGGAAGGTCCCAGGGGCCTCCTATAATTCACCCCTCCACTTT.

This sequence joins TRBV19 and TRBJ1-5; a possible D gene is TRBD1 (6 bases). Per the germline V gene, CDR1 is LNHDA and CDR2 is SQIVND (reference sequence). Trimming removed 7 bases from V and 4 bases from J, with 17 bases in between. The CDR3 is 15 amino acids. The chain's CDR3 is CASNAQGRRNQPQHF. In nucleotides, the CDR3 is TGTGCCAGTAACGCACAGGGTAGGAGAAATCAGCCCCAGCATTTT.

This chain uses TRBV7-8 with TRBJ2-1, with 8 bases that match TRBD2. CDR1 SGHVS and CDR2 FQNEAQ come from the germline V gene. The CDR3 is 15 amino acids. V lost 5 bases to trimming and J lost 5 bases; unmatched junction nucleotides: 8. The CDR3 sequence is CASSTSGGSNNEQFF. The CDR3 nucleotides are TGTGCCAGCAGCACCAGCGGGGGATCAAACAATGAGCAGTTCTTC.

The chain recombines TRBV11-3 with TRBJ1-1; tentatively, D is TRBD1 (5 bases). V lost 4 bases and J 4 bases, leaving 19 bases between the germline ends. Germline V gene data show CDR1 as SGHNT and CDR2 as YENEEA. The CDR3 consists of 16 residues. In DNA, the CDR3 is TGTGCCAGCAGCTCCCAACCGGGGCAGGGTTTCACTGAAGCTTTCTTT. It translates to CASSSQPGQGFTEAFF.

As DNA, the CDR3 is TGTGCCAGCAGTGAATGGGGGACTAGCACAGATACGCAGTATTTT. Amino acids: CASSEWGTSTDTQYF. The chain employs TRBV2 and TRBJ2-3; weak D call: TRBD2 (6 bases). Germline V gives CDR1 SNHLY, CDR2 FYNNEI. The V end lost 2 bases, the J end lost 0 bases, and 9 bases lay between the germline ends. The CDR3 has 15 residues.

V gene TRBV5-8 combines with J gene TRBJ1-4; D is unresolved. The CDR3 is 17 amino acids. Deletions cut 0 bases from V and 7 bases from J, with 19 bases between. CDR1 and CDR2 (germline): SGHTS, YDEGEE. CDR3 bases: TGTGCCAGCAGCTTGGTGAAGGGAGTTAACATCGGTGAAAAACTGTTTTTT. Translating it yields CASSLVKGVNIGEKLFF.

The chain carries TRBV5-1 and TRBJ1-1; 10 bases agree with TRBD1. CDR3 length equals 14 residues. Germline CDR1 SGHRS, CDR2 YFSETQ. J was trimmed by 3 bases and V by 3 bases; bases with no gene match: 2. The CDR3 coding sequence is TGCGCCAGCAGCTGGGGGACAGGGGACACTGAAGCTTTCTTT. This sequence encodes CASSWGTGDTEAFF.

The chain joins TRBV28 to TRBJ1-2; 7 nucleotides align to TRBD1. CDR1 MDHEN and CDR2 SYDVKM come from the germline V gene. Germline trimming cut 7 bases from V and 4 bases from J; bases unmatched to any gene: 12. The CDR3 consists of 15 residues. The CDR3 is CASIPQGVEGYGYTF. CDR3 coding DNA: TGTGCCAGCATTCCTCAGGGGGTTGAGGGCTATGGCTACACCTTC.

The CDR3 DNA is TGTGCCAGTAGTGCCCAGGCAGGGTTATTCGATGGCTACACCTTC. It codes for CASSAQAGLFDGYTF. The chain recombines TRBV19 with TRBJ1-2, with a tentative D call TRBD1 (5 bases). V was shortened by 5 bases and J by 6 bases, with 19 bases between the two germline ends. CDR1 and CDR2 (germline): LNHDA, SQIVND (reference sequence). This CDR3 is built from 15 residues. The full variable domain, in which reference TRBV19 and TRBJ1-2 provide the parts outside the CDR3, is DGGITQSPKYLFRKEGQNVTLSCEQNLNHDAMYWYRQDPGQGLRLIYYSQIVNDFQKGDIAEGYSVSREKKESFPLTVTSAQKNPTAFYLCASSAQAGLFDGYTFGSGTRLTVV.

J is TRBJ2-7 and V is TRBV4-1; D not certain. The germline V gene has CDR1 MGHRA and CDR2 YSYEKL. There are 15 residues in the CDR3. The V end was cut by 4 bases, the J end by 0 bases, with 13 bases between. CDR3 region: CASSPGKGLSYEQYF. Here the CDR3 DNA reads TGCGCCAGCAGCCCCGGCAAAGGGCTCTCCTACGAGCAGTACTTC.

This sequence joins TRBV30 and TRBJ2-3, with D uncertain. This CDR3 region has 10 residues. The V end was cut by 5 bases, the J end by 3 bases, with 3 bases between. The V gene's germline CDR1 is GTSNPN and CDR2 SVGIG (reference sequence). Here the CDR3 reads CAWGTDTQYF. For the CDR3, the DNA is TGTGCCTGGGGGACAGATACGCAGTATTTT.

V and J are TRBV5-4 and TRBJ2-7; a weak D match, TRBD1 (5 bases). CDR1 is SGHNT, CDR2 YYREEE, per germline (reference sequence). Trimming took off 1 base at V and 3 bases at J, with 11 bases between the two ends. The CDR3 consists of 14 residues. CDR3 nucleotide sequence: TGTGCCAGCAGCTTGAAAGGGGTCGGCTACGAGCAGTACTTC. This gives the protein CASSLKGVGYEQYF.

The V gene is TRBV5-1, the J gene TRBJ2-2; possible D gene TRBD2, 5 bases. The CDR3 is 15 residues long. V lost 0 bases, J lost 6 bases, and 12 bases lay in between. Germline CDR1 reads SGHRS; CDR2 reads YFSETQ. The CDR3 DNA sequence: TGCGCCAGCAGCTTGGCGTCCCCGAGGGCCGGGGAGCTGTTTTTT. It translates to CASSLASPRAGELFF. Based on the CDR3 plus reference TRBV5-1 and TRBJ2-2, the full variable domain is KAGVTQTPRYLIKTRGQQVTLSCSPISGHRSVSWYQQTPGQGLQFLFEYFSETQRNKGNFPGRFSGRQFSNSRSEMNVSTLELGDSALYLCASSLASPRAGELFFGEGSRLTVL.

The rearrangement uses TRBV19 and TRBJ1-3, with D unresolved. This CDR3 region has 13 residues. The V and J ends lost 3 bases and 8 bases respectively, with 11 bases between them. CDR1 LNHDA and CDR2 SQIVND come from the germline V gene (reference sequence). CDR3 protein: CASSIAIGYTIYF. The CDR3 coding sequence is TGTGCCAGTAGTATTGCGATAGGATACACCATATATTTT.

This chain connects TRBV10-3 to TRBJ2-5; D possibly corresponds to TRBD1 (6 bases). Germline V CDR1 and CDR2: ENHRY, SYGVKD. The ends were cut back, 3 bases at V and 4 bases at J, with 15 bases in the middle. The CDR3 totals 15 residues. The CDR3 protein is CAISDEWTARETQYF. CDR3 DNA sequence: TGTGCCATCAGTGATGAATGGACAGCGCGAGAGACCCAGTACTTC.

The rearrangement uses TRBV7-8 and TRBJ1-2; no reliable D call. Looked up from germline, CDR1 is SGHVS and CDR2 is FQNEAQ. Trimming left V 2 bases short and J 7 bases short, with 11 bases between. This CDR3 has 13 amino acids. CDR3 protein: CASSLIGGGGYTF. CDR3 in DNA: TGTGCCAGCAGCTTAATCGGAGGCGGTGGCTACACCTTC.

The V and J genes are TRBV9 and TRBJ1-2, with a weak D call TRBD1 (5 bases). V lost 3 bases to trimming and J lost 4 bases, with 16 bases between them. Per the germline V gene, CDR1 is SGDLS and CDR2 is YYNGEE. This CDR3 has 15 residues. DNA for the CDR3: TGTGCCAGCAGCGCGCAGGGCGGGGGGAGCTATGGCTACACCTTC. Protein sequence: CASSAQGGGSYGYTF.

The chain links TRBV7-9 to TRBJ2-5, with D maybe TRBD2 (6 bases). CDR1 and CDR2 (germline): SEHNR, FQNEAQ (reference sequence). The germline V and J ends were trimmed by 10 bases and 4 bases, with 22 bases remaining between them. The CDR3 consists of 15 residues. CDR3 protein: CATRTLGGTGETQYF. CDR3 bases: TGTGCCACCCGGACCCTCGGGGGTACAGGAGAGACCCAGTACTTC.

The rearrangement uses TRBV27 and TRBJ2-7; D is perhaps TRBD1 or TRBD2 (5 bases each). Per the germline V gene, CDR1 is MNHEY and CDR2 is SMNVEV (reference sequence). The V end lost 6 bases, the J end lost 2 bases, and 14 bases lay between the germline ends. The CDR3 runs 14 residues. This CDR3 is CASSLRGPTYEQYF. CDR3 nucleotide sequence: TGTGCCAGCAGCTTAAGGGGACCAACCTACGAGCAGTACTTC.

This chain uses TRBV28 with TRBJ1-2; D might be TRBD1 (5 bases). The CDR3 consists of 12 residues. Trimming left V 2 bases short and J 7 bases short, with 8 bases between. Germline V gene sequence: CDR1 MDHEN, CDR2 SYDVKM. CDR3 sequence reads: CASSLTGFGYTF. CDR3 nucleotide sequence: TGTGCCAGCAGTTTAACAGGTTTTGGCTACACCTTC.

CDR3 protein: CASRYGSTPVSSYGYTF. In nucleotides, the CDR3 is TGTGCCAGCAGATATGGTTCTACCCCCGTCTCTTCCTATGGCTACACCTTC. This chain uses TRBV27 with TRBJ1-2, with D uncertain. The germline V gene encodes CDR1 MNHEY and CDR2 SMNVEV (reference sequence). V lost 6 bases, J lost 4 bases, and 24 bases lay in between. The CDR3 length is 17 residues.

This sequence joins TRBV4-1 and TRBJ2-7; a weak D match, TRBD2 (6 bases). Trimming shortened V by 1 base and J by 7 bases, and 11 bases separated the two germline ends. Per the germline V gene, CDR1 is MGHRA and CDR2 is YSYEKL. There are 13 residues in the CDR3. The CDR3 region is CASSQGRGSEQYF. DNA of the CDR3: TGCGCCAGCAGCCAAGGGAGGGGTAGTGAGCAGTACTTC.

The chain has TRBV5-1 and TRBJ2-5; TRBD1 matches at 8 bases. The DNA end is a closer match to TRBJ2-7, so the J assignment may be wrong. This CDR3 spans 14 amino acids. CDR1 is SGHRS and CDR2 is YFSETQ in the germline V gene. CDR3 loop: CASSEYRGAYEQYF. DNA of the CDR3: TGCGCCAGCAGCGAATACAGGGGGGCCTACGAGCAGTACTTC.

The V and J genes are TRBV5-4 and TRBJ2-2; 9 bases are shared with TRBD2. The CDR3 sequence is 16 residues long. Trimming took 3 bases from V and 2 from J; bases not matched to a gene: 5. Germline V gene lookup returns CDR1 SGHNT and CDR2 YYREEE (reference sequence). DNA for the CDR3: TGTGCCAGCAGCTCGGATAGCGGGGGAAACACCGGGGAGCTGTTTTTT. It translates to CASSSDSGGNTGELFF.

The rearrangement uses TRBV12-5 and TRBJ2-1; possibly TRBD1 for D (6 bases). This CDR3 contains 14 residues. CDR1 is LGHNT, CDR2 FRNRAP, per germline. The V and J ends lost 6 bases and 2 bases respectively, with 11 bases between them. This CDR3 reads CASGVRGPYNEQFF. The CDR3 DNA sequence: TGTGCTAGTGGAGTCAGGGGCCCCTACAATGAGCAGTTCTTC.